What follows are 11 T cell receptor beta chains derived from one specimen sequenced in a study of blood T cell repertoires in COVID-19. Sequenced by immunoSEQ multiplex PCR; TCRdb stores in-frame clones only, minus some. The sample includes 200,000 to 250,000 clones, about nine tenths of them seen just once. Sequenced input: peripheral blood. The receptors come from a woman under 40 with COVID-19, enrolled during active disease.

The rearrangement links TRBV15 to TRBJ1-3; D may be TRBD1 (5 bases). The CDR3 length is 15 residues. The germline gives CDR1 LNHNV, CDR2 YYDKDF (reference sequence). V was pared by 3 bases and J by 1 base, with 10 bases between. The CDR3 DNA sequence: TGTGCCACCAGCAGCATGCGGGGGTCTGGAAACACCATATATTTT. Its translation is CATSSMRGSGNTIYF. Full variable domain (missing parts from reference TRBV15 and TRBJ1-3): DAMVIQNPRYQVTQFGKPVTLSCSQTLNHNVMYWYQQKSSQAPKLLFHYYDKDFNNEADTPDNFQSRRPNTSFCFLDIRSPGLGDTAMYLCATSSMRGSGNTIYFGEGSWLTVV.

The V gene is TRBV5-1, the J gene TRBJ1-1, with TRBD1 matching over 9 bases. In germline, CDR1 is SGHRS, CDR2 YFSETQ. The CDR3 totals 16 residues. The V segment lost 4 bases and the J segment 4 bases; nucleotides outside the gene matches: 11. The CDR3: CASSGDRGSRSTEAFF. CDR3 nucleotide sequence: TGCGCCAGCAGCGGAGACAGGGGGTCGCGTTCCACTGAAGCTTTCTTT.

This chain joins TRBV4-3 and TRBJ2-1; D is perhaps TRBD2 (6 bases). CDR3 size: 16 residues. CDR1 is LGHNA, CDR2 YSLEER, per germline. V was pared by 0 bases and J by 4 bases, with 13 bases between. CDR3 nucleotides: TGCGCCAGCAGCCAAGACAACGGGGGATCTTACAATGAGCAGTTCTTC. Its protein is CASSQDNGGSYNEQFF.

In this sample, this clone turned up a few times. The V call is TRBV6-5, the J call TRBJ1-4; maybe TRBD1 (6 bases). Trimming left V 0 bases short and J 8 bases short, with 13 bases between. This CDR3 is 15 amino acids long. Germline V CDR1 and CDR2: MNHEY, SVGAGI. CDR3 loop: CASSYSAGVGEKLFF. CDR3 nucleotide sequence: TGTGCCAGCAGTTACTCTGCAGGGGTAGGAGAAAAACTGTTTTTT.

This chain uses TRBV11-3 with TRBJ1-4; D is possibly TRBD1 (6 bases). CDR3 length: 15 residues. V lost 5 bases and J 0 bases, leaving 10 bases between the germline ends. Looked up from germline, CDR1 is SGHNT and CDR2 is YENEEA. In DNA, the CDR3 is TGTGCCAGCAGCAGGCGGACAGCAACTAATGAAAAACTGTTTTTT. Translated: CASSRRTATNEKLFF.

The CDR3 DNA follows: TGTGCCAGCAGTGAATTAGGGGGCATTTATCAGCCCCAGCATTTT. It yields the protein CASSELGGIYQPQHF. The V and J genes are TRBV6-1 and TRBJ1-5; 7 nucleotides agree with TRBD1. This CDR3 is built from 15 residues. Germline V lookup: CDR1 MNHNS, CDR2 SASEGT. V lost 2 bases, J lost 5 bases, and 6 bases stayed unmatched.

The chain employs TRBV10-2 and TRBJ2-5, with no clear D. The CDR3 is 13 amino acids. With 4 bases removed from V and 7 bases from J, the gap between germline ends came to 13 bases. The germline V gene has CDR1 WSHSY and CDR2 SAAADI. CDR3 protein: CASSASGFGTQYF. The CDR3 DNA reads as TGCGCCAGCAGTGCATCCGGGTTTGGGACCCAGTACTTC.

This chain uses TRBV19 with TRBJ1-2; D not certain. Deletions cut 8 bases from V and 4 bases from J, with 11 bases between. The germline CDR1 and CDR2 sequences are LNHDA and SQIVND (reference sequence). This CDR3 has 12 amino acids. The CDR3 DNA reads TGTGCCAGTTGTAAAACGAGCTATGGCTACACCTTC. It specifies CASCKTSYGYTF.

The chain links TRBV9 to TRBJ1-1; 7 bases agree with TRBD1. The CDR3 is 14 residues long. The germline CDR1 and CDR2 sequences are SGDLS and YYNGEE. V lost 4 bases to trimming and J lost 0 bases; unmatched junction nucleotides: 3. CDR3 nucleotides: TGTGCCAGCAGCCCCAGGGGGATGAACACTGAAGCTTTCTTT. It is translated as CASSPRGMNTEAFF.

This chain connects TRBV5-5 to TRBJ1-1; TRBD1 agrees at 8 bases. Unmatched junction bases numbered 4, after V lost 3 bases and J lost 3 bases. CDR3 length: 14 residues. The germline V gene encodes CDR1 SGHKS and CDR2 YYEKEE (reference sequence). The CDR3: CASSWDRWDTEAFF. The CDR3 DNA follows: TGTGCCAGCAGCTGGGACAGGTGGGACACTGAAGCTTTCTTT. Supplemented by reference TRBV5-5 and TRBJ1-1, the full variable domain reads DAGVTQSPTHLIKTRGQQVTLRCSPISGHKSVSWYQQVLGQGPQFIFQYYEKEERGRGNFPDRFSARQFPNYSSELNVNALLLGDSALYLCASSWDRWDTEAFFGQGTRLTVV.

This rearrangement joins TRBV28 to TRBJ2-6; a possible D gene is TRBD1 (6 bases). CDR1 is MDHEN, CDR2 SYDVKM, per germline. The CDR3 has 18 residues. Trimming took 6 bases from V and 0 from J, leaving 18 bases between them. CDR3 nucleotides: TGTGCCAGCAGGGGTGTCCGAATGACAGGCTCTGGGGCCAACGTCCTGACTTTC. Amino acid sequence: CASRGVRMTGSGANVLTF. Variable domain in full (rest from reference TRBV28 and TRBJ2-6): DVKVTQSSRYLVKRTGEKVFLECVQDMDHENMFWYRQDPGLGLRLIYFSYDVKMKEKGDIPEGYSVSREKKERFSLILESASTNQTSMYLCASRGVRMTGSGANVLTFGAGSRLTVL.